This TCR beta chain was recovered during a study of OX40 agonist ivuxolimab in advanced cancers. Overall study: Ivuxolimab, an agonistic anti-OX40 (CD134) antibody, was given to patients. Two patients with cutaneous melanoma and one with hepatocellular carcinoma, three in total, showed partial responses. Study-wide results and caveats: The antigens recognized by the expanded peripheral T cells, that is their antigen specificity, were not determined.

This clone has more than one count but fewer than ten. Antigen specificity is unknown. Libraries were prepared by immunoSEQ multiplex PCR; TCRdb keeps only in-frame clonotypes and omits some of them. The table lists fewer than 55,000 clones, 80% of them singletons. Germline lookup yields CDR1 GTSNPN and CDR2 SVGIG (reference sequence). The CDR3 has 11 amino acids. Trimming pared 2 bases from V and 6 bases from J, leaving 7 bases between. The chain is built from TRBV30 and TRBJ1-1; no clear D. The origin of this receptor is an adult with an advanced solid tumor such as melanoma, head and neck, liver or kidney cancer. The sequenced sample was CD4+ or CD8+ T cells sorted from blood, obtained in a trial of the OX40 agonist ivuxolimab. CDR3 nucleotides: TGTGCCTGGAGTAGGGTTTCTGAAGCTTTCTTT. Translated: CAWSRVSEAFF.